This TCR beta chain is from a study of T cell responses to AZD1222 COVID-19 vaccine. Assay used: immunoSEQ multiplex PCR; TCRdb lists only in-frame clones, some missing. This table holds 80,000 to 100,000 clones, around 88% found once. Study-wide points: When two AZD1222 doses had been given, Spike-specific TCR breadth and depth rose.

The count of this clone is one. Its matching antigen is unknown. The CDR3 loop spans 15 amino acids. The germline V gene has CDR1 SGHTA and CDR2 FQGNSA. V was pared by 2 bases and J by 5 bases, with 4 bases of the junction left unmatched. V is TRBV7-2 and J is TRBJ2-1, with TRBD1 identical over 9 bases. The material was peripheral blood, obtained 28 days after the second AZD1222 dose. This TCR was recovered from an adult who received the AZD1222 COVID-19 vaccine. The CDR3 sequence is CASSLNRGHDNEQFF. In nucleotides, the CDR3 is TGTGCCAGCAGCTTAAACAGGGGGCATGACAATGAGCAGTTCTTC. The whole variable domain, filled in from reference TRBV7-2 and TRBJ2-1, reads GAGVSQSPSNKVTEKGKDVELRCDPISGHTALYWYRQSLGQGLEFLIYFQGNSAPDKSGLPSDRFSAERTGGSVSTLTIQRTQQEDSAVYLCASSLNRGHDNEQFFGPGTRLTVL.